The 32 T cell receptor beta chains in this list originate from one sample, sequenced in a study of blood T cell repertoires in COVID-19. This table comes from immunoSEQ multiplex PCR, and its TCRdb copy is limited to in-frame clones, with some not included. The repertoire holds some 80,000 clones, with 80% as singletons. The sample was peripheral blood. The receptors were gathered from a woman in her thirties or forties with active or convalescent COVID-19.

V gene TRBV6-5 combines with J gene TRBJ2-7; 10 positions match TRBD2. Germline V CDR1 and CDR2: MNHEY, SVGAGI. V lost 5 bases, J lost 2 bases, and 6 bases stayed unmatched. The CDR3 extends over 15 amino acids. The CDR3 here is CASSPTSGLTYEQYF. CDR3 sequence (DNA): TGTGCCAGCAGTCCGACTAGCGGGTTAACCTACGAGCAGTACTTC.

This chain links TRBV6-5 with TRBJ1-2; 7 bases map to TRBD1. The CDR3 has 15 residues. CDR1 MNHEY and CDR2 SVGAGI come from the germline V gene. The junction had 6 bases not matched to a gene; V was cut back by 1 base and J by 4 bases. The CDR3 nucleotides are TGTGCCAGCAGTTACTGGGGACAGTCTGTCTATGGCTACACCTTC. Translating it yields CASSYWGQSVYGYTF.

The V and J genes are TRBV28 and TRBJ2-7; perhaps TRBD1 as D (8 bases). V lost 7 bases and J lost 6, with 19 bases in between. CDR3 length: 14 amino acids. Germline lookup yields CDR1 MDHEN and CDR2 SYDVKM. CDR3 sequence (DNA): TGTGCCAGCACCTCCGGGGGGACAGGATTCGAGCAGTACTTC. It encodes CASTSGGTGFEQYF. The whole variable domain, remainder taken from reference TRBV28 and TRBJ2-7, is DVKVTQSSRYLVKRTGEKVFLECVQDMDHENMFWYRQDPGLGLRLIYFSYDVKMKEKGDIPEGYSVSREKKERFSLILESASTNQTSMYLCASTSGGTGFEQYFGPGTRLTVT.

The V and J genes are TRBV11-2 and TRBJ2-7, with 9 bases fitting TRBD1. The CDR3 contains 14 residues. Germline CDR1 and CDR2: SGHAT and FQNNGV. Trimming removed 5 bases from V and 6 bases from J; junction bases left unmatched: 8. The CDR3 loop is CASSRGQGNPEQYF. CDR3 nucleotides: TGTGCCAGCAGCCGGGGACAGGGCAACCCCGAGCAGTACTTC.

The gene calls are TRBV15 and TRBJ1-4, with 9 nucleotides matching TRBD1. Germline trimming cut 0 bases from V and 8 bases from J; bases unmatched to any gene: 4. The CDR3 consists of 15 residues. The germline CDR1 and CDR2 sequences are LNHNV and YYDKDF (reference sequence). In nucleotides, the CDR3 is TGTGCCACCAGCAGAGAGGGACAGGGTTCCGAAAAACTGTTTTTT. It specifies CATSREGQGSEKLFF.

This clone showed up just once. V is TRBV27 and J is TRBJ2-2, with TRBD1 matching 8 bases. V trimming: 4 bases; J trimming: 6 bases; junction bases outside the gene matches: 1. Germline lookup yields CDR1 MNHEY and CDR2 SMNVEV (reference sequence). The CDR3 contains 13 residues. The CDR3 DNA follows: TGTGCCAGCAGTTCGGACAGGGCCGGGGAGCTGTTTTTT. Residues: CASSSDRAGELFF.

This clone was found once. The chain joins TRBV11-3 to TRBJ2-7; the match to TRBD2 covers 7 bases. The CDR3 extends over 16 amino acids. The V gene end was trimmed by 7 bases and the J gene end by 7 bases; junction bases not matched to a gene: 19. Looked up from germline, CDR1 is SGHNT and CDR2 is YENEEA. The CDR3 loop reads CASTQTSGEDGGEQYF. The CDR3 region has the DNA TGTGCCAGCACCCAGACCAGCGGGGAAGATGGGGGGGAGCAGTACTTC.

The chain employs TRBV6-6 and TRBJ1-5; D gene unclear. Trimming pared 0 bases from V and 6 bases from J, leaving 15 bases between. Germline V CDR1 and CDR2: MNHNY, SVGAGI (reference sequence). This CDR3 is built from 16 residues. The CDR3 DNA follows: TGTGCCAGCAGTTACTCGACTATGGTGCCCAGTCAGCCCCAGCATTTT. Protein sequence: CASSYSTMVPSQPQHF.

V usage is TRBV30 and J usage is TRBJ1-5; D call uncertain. Trimming left V 1 base short and J 5 bases short, with 12 bases between. This CDR3 contains 14 residues. CDR1 is GTSNPN and CDR2 is SVGIG in the germline V gene (reference sequence). The CDR3 region is CAWSGAGQYQPQHF. The CDR3, as DNA: TGTGCCTGGAGTGGGGCTGGTCAATATCAGCCCCAGCATTTT.

This chain joins TRBV4-3 and TRBJ2-3, with a tentative D call TRBD2 (6 bases). From germline, CDR1 is LGHNA and CDR2 YSLEER. Trimming pared 4 bases from V and 1 base from J, leaving 12 bases between. CDR3 length: 15 residues. CDR3: CASSPLAAGTDTQYF. DNA of the CDR3: TGCGCCAGCAGCCCACTAGCCGCAGGCACAGATACGCAGTATTTT.

The chain has TRBV9 and TRBJ2-1; TRBD1 matches at 11 bases. In germline, CDR1 is SGDLS, CDR2 YYNGEE. J was trimmed by 4 bases and V by 2 bases; bases with no gene match: 5. The CDR3 sequence is 16 residues long. The CDR3 DNA is TGTGCCAGCAGCGTCAGGACAGGGGGCGCTTACAATGAGCAGTTCTTC. Its translation is CASSVRTGGAYNEQFF.

This clone was seen a handful of times. V usage is TRBV12-5 and J usage is TRBJ1-2; D remains unclear. V lost 2 bases to trimming and J lost 2 bases, with 12 bases between them. The length of the CDR3 is 15 residues. Germline V gene data show CDR1 as LGHNT and CDR2 as FRNRAP. CDR3 in amino acids: CASGLRRSTNYGYTF. CDR3 in DNA: TGTGCTAGTGGTTTGAGGCGGAGTACGAACTATGGCTACACCTTC. The full variable domain, in which reference TRBV12-5 and TRBJ1-2 provide the parts outside the CDR3, is DARVTQTPRHKVTEMGQEVTMRCQPILGHNTVFWYRQTMMQGLELLAYFRNRAPLDDSGMPKDRFSAEMPDATLATLKIQPSEPRDSAVYFCASGLRRSTNYGYTFGSGTRLTVV.

The chain recombines TRBV11-2 with TRBJ2-5, with 7 bases fitting TRBD2. This CDR3 has 16 amino acids. Trimming removed 2 bases from V and 4 bases from J; junction bases left unmatched: 10. The germline V gene encodes CDR1 SGHAT and CDR2 FQNNGV. Written as DNA, the CDR3 is TGTGCCAGCAGCTTAATGTTCCGGGGGGAGGCAGAGACCCAGTACTTC. Its translation is CASSLMFRGEAETQYF. Together with reference TRBV11-2 and TRBJ2-5, the CDR3 gives the full variable domain: EAGVAQSPRYKIIEKRQSVAFWCNPISGHATLYWYQQILGQGPKLLIQFQNNGVVDDSQLPKDRFSAERLKGVDSTLKIQPAKLEDSAVYLCASSLMFRGEAETQYFGPGTRLLVL.

The chain joins TRBV5-4 to TRBJ1-1, with D hard to call. Germline lookup yields CDR1 SGHNT and CDR2 YYREEE (reference sequence). The CDR3 loop spans 14 amino acids. V lost 0 bases and J lost 4, with 10 bases in between. The CDR3 DNA reads as TGTGCCAGCAGCTTGGGATCTGGAGTCACTGAAGCTTTCTTT. This encodes CASSLGSGVTEAFF.

This clone was counted a few times. V usage is TRBV12-3 or TRBV12-4 and J usage is TRBJ1-2; D not certain. Trimming stripped 1 base from V and 9 bases from J, with 9 bases between. The CDR3 is 12 residues long. The CDR3 loop is CASSLDQVRYTF. The CDR3 DNA reads TGTGCCAGCAGTTTAGATCAGGTTCGCTACACCTTC.

This chain's CDR3 is CASSLPGLAVDTQYF. In DNA form, the CDR3 reads TGCGCCAGCAGCTTGCCGGGACTAGCGGTTGATACGCAGTATTTT. The gene calls are TRBV5-1 and TRBJ2-3; TRBD2 agrees at 11 bases. Germline loops: CDR1 SGHRS, CDR2 YFSETQ. V shed 1 base, J shed 6 bases, and the junction held 4 bases outside the gene matches. The CDR3 contains 15 residues.

The rearrangement links TRBV24-1 to TRBJ1-1, with D perhaps matching TRBD1 (5 bases). Germline values: CDR1 KGHDR, CDR2 SFDVKD. The CDR3 is 15 amino acids. V lost 4 bases, J lost 0 bases, and 11 bases lay in between. The CDR3 bases are TGTGCCACCAGTGACCCGACAGCTTTGAACACTGAAGCTTTCTTT. This codes for CATSDPTALNTEAFF.

This clone was recorded a few times. The rearrangement uses TRBV19 and TRBJ1-5; 11 bases are a match to TRBD1. After removal of 5 bases from V and 5 bases from J, the junction contained 5 bases not matched to a gene. The CDR3 consists of 15 residues. Germline V gives CDR1 LNHDA, CDR2 SQIVND (reference sequence). CDR3 region: CASSLGTGGDQPQHF. The DNA of the CDR3 is TGTGCCAGTAGTTTGGGGACAGGGGGGGATCAGCCCCAGCATTTT.

The chain uses TRBV7-2 and TRBJ1-4; D remains unclear. Germline CDR1 and CDR2: SGHTA and FQGNSA. V gave up 2 bases and J gave up 5 bases, with 9 bases separating them. The CDR3 length is 14 residues. CDR3 region: CASSLSVGNEKLFF. CDR3 DNA sequence: TGTGCCAGCAGCTTATCAGTCGGGAATGAAAAACTGTTTTTT.

The chain recombines TRBV19 with TRBJ2-5, with TRBD2 identical over 12 bases. CDR1 is LNHDA, CDR2 SQIVND, per germline (reference sequence). The ends lost 6 bases at V and 1 base at J; junction bases unmatched: 9. The CDR3 runs to 17 residues. The CDR3 DNA is TGTGCCAGTAGCCCGTCACGACTAGCGGGGGCCCAAGAGACCCAGTACTTC. It encodes CASSPSRLAGAQETQYF.

V is TRBV4-3 and J is TRBJ2-5, with TRBD2 identical over 7 bases. Per the germline V gene, CDR1 is LGHNA and CDR2 is YSLEER. This CDR3 has 13 amino acids. J lost 3 bases, V lost 4 bases, and 2 bases had no gene match. The DNA of the CDR3 is TGCGCCAGCAGCCGCACTAGCGAAGAGACCCAGTACTTC. It yields the protein CASSRTSEETQYF.

V gene TRBV7-8 combines with J gene TRBJ2-7; 11 nucleotides agree with TRBD2. The CDR3 sequence is 15 residues long. CDR1 and CDR2 (germline): SGHVS, FQNEAQ. V dropped 8 bases and J dropped 4; count of bases not matched to a gene: 10. The CDR3 loop is CASGQLAGGTYEQYF. CDR3 DNA: TGTGCCAGCGGACAATTAGCGGGGGGGACTTACGAGCAGTACTTC.

This clone has a single count. The CDR3 DNA is TGTGCCAGCAGCTTGGCAGGGAATCAGCCCCAGCATTTT. This encodes CASSLAGNQPQHF. The chain carries TRBV5-6 and TRBJ1-5; maybe TRBD1 (5 bases). Trimming removed 0 bases from V and 4 bases from J, with 5 bases in between. Germline assignment: CDR1 SGHDT and CDR2 YYEEEE. This CDR3 comprises 13 residues.

This clone has just one count. The chain is built from TRBV7-2 and TRBJ1-3, with 11 bases aligning to TRBD1. Germline CDR1 is SGHTA and CDR2 is FQGNSA. The CDR3 contains 17 residues. The trim removed 5 bases at V and 0 bases at J, leaving 6 bases unmatched. CDR3: CASSPRTGGPSGNTIYF. The CDR3 nucleotides read TGTGCCAGCAGCCCAAGGACAGGGGGCCCCTCTGGAAACACCATATATTTT.

The chain carries TRBV6-4 and TRBJ2-3, with D tentatively TRBD2 (5 bases). V shed 5 bases and J shed 0 bases, with 6 bases lying between them. CDR3 size: 13 residues. Looked up from germline, CDR1 is MRHNA and CDR2 is SNTAGT. CDR3 loop: CASSRTSTDTQYF. CDR3 nucleotides: TGTGCCAGCAGTCGGACTAGCACAGATACGCAGTATTTT.

This chain links TRBV3-1 (or the pseudogene TRBV3-2) with TRBJ2-7, with 7 bases aligning to TRBD1. This CDR3 has 14 residues. The junction had 11 bases not matched to a gene; V was cut back by 8 bases and J by 4 bases. Germline V CDR1 and CDR2: LGHDT, YNNKEL (reference sequence). CDR3 coding DNA: TGTGCCAGCGAGAGACCGGGACAGCGTTACGAGCAGTACTTC. Translating it yields CASERPGQRYEQYF.

The chain uses TRBV6-2 or TRBV6-3 and TRBJ2-1, with 14 positions matching TRBD2. The CDR3 spans 20 residues. V lost 5 bases, J lost 0 bases, and 12 bases stayed unmatched. The germline V gene has CDR1 MNHEY and CDR2 SVGEGT. Here the CDR3 DNA reads TGTGCCAGCAGTCGCAGACTAGCGGGGGGGCGAAACAGCTCCTACAATGAGCAGTTCTTC. It specifies CASSRRLAGGRNSSYNEQFF.

The chain links TRBV11-2 to TRBJ2-1; tentative D call: TRBD1 (5 bases). This CDR3 has 15 amino acids. V lost 5 bases and J lost 8, with 19 bases in between. Germline V gives CDR1 SGHAT, CDR2 FQNNGV. CDR3 sequence (DNA): TGTGCCAGCAGCCGTTCAGGGTTTGGCTTAGATGAGCAGTTCTTC. This encodes CASSRSGFGLDEQFF.

The chain joins TRBV15 to TRBJ2-7, with 10 bases lining up with TRBD1. The CDR3 has 16 amino acids. The junction had 9 bases not matched to a gene; V was cut back by 5 bases and J by 2 bases. Germline loops: CDR1 LNHNV, CDR2 YYDKDF (reference sequence). The CDR3: CATSGPGTGVTYEQYF. The CDR3 nucleotides are TGTGCCACCAGCGGCCCTGGGACAGGGGTAACCTACGAGCAGTACTTC.

A few counts support this clone. The chain links TRBV5-5 to TRBJ1-6, with D unresolved. The CDR3 has 15 residues. V was clipped by 4 bases and J by 2 bases, with 10 bases between them. The germline gives CDR1 SGHKS, CDR2 YYEKEE (reference sequence). This CDR3 is CASSGGGPYNSPLHF. The CDR3 DNA reads as TGTGCCAGCAGCGGCGGAGGGCCCTATAATTCACCCCTCCACTTT.

The chain uses TRBV5-1 and TRBJ1-1, with D possibly TRBD1 on 6 matching bases. Germline V CDR1 and CDR2: SGHRS, YFSETQ. The V end lost 4 bases, the J end lost 5 bases, and 15 bases lay between the germline ends. The CDR3 covers 14 residues. CDR3 sequence reads: CASSIQGRGTEAFF. As DNA, the CDR3 is TGCGCCAGCAGCATACAGGGTAGGGGGACTGAAGCTTTCTTT.

This clone showed up just a few times. This chain uses TRBV5-1 with TRBJ1-2; 8 nucleotides agree with TRBD1. CDR1 SGHRS and CDR2 YFSETQ come from the germline V gene. V trimming: 5 bases; J trimming: 4 bases; junction bases outside the gene matches: 7. This CDR3 is built from 14 residues. CDR3 DNA: TGCGCCAGCAGTCGAGCAGGGGGCGGCTATGGCTACACCTTC. This sequence encodes CASSRAGGGYGYTF.